One and the same sample provided the 31 T cell receptor beta chains below, sequenced in a study of cytomegalovirus exposure and HLA in healthy donors. Libraries were prepared by immunoSEQ multiplex PCR; TCRdb keeps only in-frame clonotypes and omits some of them. The sample yields a few hundred thousand clones, 80% to 90% seen once. The sample consisted of PBMCs. Receptor source: a woman aged 18-29 years in good health and CMV-seronegative.

As DNA, the CDR3 is TGTGCCAGCAGCGAGGGGCCCGTAGCTTTCTTT. Translation: CASSEGPVAFF. The V call is TRBV9, the J call TRBJ1-1; weak D call: TRBD1 (5 bases). CDR1 and CDR2 (germline): SGDLS, YYNGEE. The V end lost 3 bases, the J end lost 10 bases, and 10 bases lay between the germline ends. The CDR3 totals 11 residues.

This chain's CDR3 is CASSLVGTGEGNEQFF. The CDR3 DNA reads TGTGCCAGCAGCTTAGTCGGGACAGGGGAAGGCAATGAGCAGTTCTTC. The rearrangement links TRBV13 to TRBJ2-1, with 10 bases aligning to TRBD1. The CDR3 covers 16 residues. J lost 6 bases, V lost 1 base, and 6 bases had no gene match. The germline V gene encodes CDR1 PRHDT and CDR2 FYEKMQ (reference sequence).

This clone was detected only a few times. The V gene is TRBV30, the J gene TRBJ1-2; D uncertain. In germline, CDR1 is GTSNPN, CDR2 SVGIG (reference sequence). V was pared by 4 bases and J by 2 bases, with 8 bases between. The CDR3 is 12 residues long. The CDR3 bases are TGTGCCTGGACCTCGGGGAACTATGGCTACACCTTC. This gives the protein CAWTSGNYGYTF.

The V call is TRBV12-5, the J call TRBJ1-6, with TRBD1 matching over 8 bases. V trimming: 1 base; J trimming: 8 bases; junction bases outside the gene matches: 13. The CDR3 is made up of 18 amino acids. The germline CDR1 and CDR2 sequences are LGHNT and FRNRAP. CDR3 bases: TGTGCTAGTGGTTTGGGGAAGGAGGGGTCCAGGGGGCATTCACCCCTCCACTTT. Protein product: CASGLGKEGSRGHSPLHF.

DNA for the CDR3: TGTGCCAGCAGTTTACCCGACGGGGGTCCGGCCCACGAGCAGTACTTC. This encodes CASSLPDGGPAHEQYF. The chain has TRBV11-2 and TRBJ2-7, with a weak D call TRBD2 (6 bases). The V and J ends lost 6 bases and 5 bases respectively, with 23 bases between them. Germline V gives CDR1 SGHAT, CDR2 FQNNGV. The CDR3 sequence is 16 residues long.

This chain connects TRBV11-2 to TRBJ2-7; TRBD1 aligns across 7 bases. Unmatched junction bases numbered 7, after V lost 5 bases and J lost 3 bases. The length of the CDR3 is 14 residues. Germline values: CDR1 SGHAT, CDR2 FQNNGV. Here the CDR3 reads CASSPNRDSYEQYF. The DNA of the CDR3 is TGTGCCAGCAGCCCCAACCGGGACAGCTACGAGCAGTACTTC.

The V and J genes are TRBV27 and TRBJ1-2, with 7 bases lining up with TRBD1. Germline V gene data show CDR1 as MNHEY and CDR2 as SMNVEV (reference sequence). V lost 5 bases to trimming and J lost 4 bases; unmatched junction nucleotides: 10. The CDR3 covers 15 residues. CDR3 nucleotide sequence: TGTGCCAGCAGTCACAACCCGCAGGGGGTCTATGGCTACACCTTC. Its translation: CASSHNPQGVYGYTF.

The CDR3 DNA reads as TGCAGCGCGTTGGGCGGGCCACACTACTCTGGAAACACCATATATTTT. This translates into CSALGGPHYSGNTIYF. The gene calls are TRBV29-1 and TRBJ1-3; no reliable D call. The germline V gene has CDR1 SQVTM and CDR2 ANQGSEA. The ends were cut back, 7 bases at V and 0 bases at J, with 19 bases in the middle. The CDR3 is 16 residues long.

The chain joins TRBV5-4 to TRBJ1-1; 8 positions agree with TRBD1. J was trimmed by 0 bases and V by 7 bases; bases with no gene match: 8. Germline V CDR1 and CDR2: SGHNT, YYREEE (reference sequence). This CDR3 is 15 amino acids long. The CDR3 protein is CASGDRGEMNTEAFF. The CDR3 DNA is TGTGCCAGCGGTGACAGGGGAGAAATGAACACTGAAGCTTTCTTT.

The CDR3 DNA reads as TGTGCCAGCAGCGTACAGGGGAACACCGGGGAGCTGTTTTTT. Translating it yields CASSVQGNTGELFF. This chain connects TRBV9 to TRBJ2-2; D is possibly TRBD1 (5 bases). The CDR3 consists of 14 residues. Trimming removed 1 base from V and 1 base from J, with 5 bases in between. Germline V CDR1 and CDR2: SGDLS, YYNGEE.

This clone was recorded a few times. The chain is built from TRBV18 and TRBJ2-2, with D uncertain. Looked up from germline, CDR1 is KGHSH and CDR2 is LQKENI. Trimming took off 0 bases at V and 4 bases at J, with 12 bases between the two ends. The CDR3 has 16 amino acids. CDR3 nucleotides: TGTGCCAGCTCACCACCAACCTCTGGCTCCACCGGGGAGCTGTTTTTT. It codes for CASSPPTSGSTGELFF.

This rearrangement joins TRBV4-1 to TRBJ2-2, with TRBD2 identical over 14 bases. This CDR3 is built from 18 residues. Germline lookup yields CDR1 MGHRA and CDR2 YSYEKL. V lost 4 bases, J lost 2 bases, and 6 bases stayed unmatched. CDR3 protein: CASSRGTSGGLNTGELFF. The CDR3 DNA is TGCGCCAGCAGCCGGGGGACTAGCGGGGGCCTCAACACCGGGGAGCTGTTTTTT.

V usage is TRBV5-4 and J usage is TRBJ2-1, with 14 bases identical to TRBD2. Trimming removed 4 bases from V and 9 bases from J; junction bases left unmatched: 6. Per germline, CDR1 SGHNT and CDR2 YYREEE (reference sequence). This CDR3 is built from 15 residues. CDR3 bases: TGTGCCAGCAGCCCGGGACTAGCGGGAGTGGGTGAGCAGTTCTTC. Its protein product is CASSPGLAGVGEQFF.

The chain couples TRBV27 to TRBJ1-2, with D tentatively TRBD1 (6 bases). There are 13 residues in the CDR3. V gave up 5 bases and J gave up 8 bases, with 15 bases separating them. The V gene's germline CDR1 is MNHEY and CDR2 SMNVEV (reference sequence). The CDR3 loop is CASSDSGTSGYTF. DNA of the CDR3: TGTGCCAGCAGTGATTCCGGGACATCGGGCTACACCTTC.

The chain carries TRBV5-1 and TRBJ1-5; D is ambiguous. Trimming stripped 5 bases from V and 2 bases from J, with 11 bases between. CDR1 and CDR2 (germline): SGHRS, YFSETQ. CDR3 size: 14 residues. This CDR3 reads CASSWEGGNQPQHF. For the CDR3, the DNA is TGCGCCAGCAGTTGGGAGGGTGGCAATCAGCCCCAGCATTTT.

V is TRBV11-2 and J is TRBJ1-2; TRBD1 agrees at 10 bases. The germline gives CDR1 SGHAT, CDR2 FQNNGV. V shed 1 base and J 6 bases; nucleotides not matched to a gene: 11. This CDR3 is built from 17 residues. The CDR3 region is CASSLVVPRQGAHGYTF. CDR3 sequence (DNA): TGTGCCAGCAGCTTAGTGGTTCCGCGACAGGGGGCTCATGGCTACACCTTC.

The chain is built from TRBV4-3 and TRBJ1-1; tentatively, D is TRBD1 (5 bases). V lost 7 bases, J lost 4 bases, and 22 bases lay in between. Germline CDR1 is LGHNA and CDR2 is YSLEER. The CDR3 has 16 residues. CDR3 residues: CASTTTWGNPTTEAFF. In nucleotides, the CDR3 is TGCGCCAGCACCACTACTTGGGGCAATCCAACCACTGAAGCTTTCTTT.

In the case of this clone: Other DNA sequences within the sample encode an identical CDR3. The DNA for the CDR3 is TGCGCCAGCAGCTTGGGGAGGGGGCGAGAGACCCAGTACTTC. This translates into CASSLGRGRETQYF. The chain is built from TRBV5-1 and TRBJ2-5, with a possible D match to TRBD1 (7 bases). Trimming shortened V by 0 bases and J by 4 bases, and 10 bases separated the two germline ends. The CDR3 covers 14 residues. The germline gives CDR1 SGHRS, CDR2 YFSETQ.

J is TRBJ1-1 and V is TRBV15; no definite D call. The germline V gene has CDR1 LNHNV and CDR2 YYDKDF (reference sequence). CDR3 length: 15 residues. V lost 0 bases and J 5 bases, leaving 13 bases between the germline ends. As DNA, the CDR3 is TGTGCCACCAGCAGAGAACTGGCGACGGGGACTGAAGCTTTCTTT. Amino acids: CATSRELATGTEAFF. The full variable domain, rest sourced from reference TRBV15 and TRBJ1-1, is DAMVIQNPRYQVTQFGKPVTLSCSQTLNHNVMYWYQQKSSQAPKLLFHYYDKDFNNEADTPDNFQSRRPNTSFCFLDIRSPGLGDTAMYLCATSRELATGTEAFFGQGTRLTVV.

The genes are TRBV5-6 and TRBJ1-6; no definite D call. Germline V gives CDR1 SGHDT, CDR2 YYEEEE. The V end was cut by 1 base, the J end by 7 bases, with 12 bases between. CDR3 size: 15 residues. In DNA, the CDR3 is TGTGCCAGCAGCTTGTCCGGGGTTGGAAATTCACCCCTCCACTTT. Translation gives CASSLSGVGNSPLHF.

The chain combines TRBV6-6 with TRBJ2-5; maybe TRBD1 (5 bases). The CDR3 totals 16 residues. Germline loops: CDR1 MNHNY, CDR2 SVGAGI (reference sequence). The V end lost 2 bases, the J end lost 5 bases, and 18 bases lay between the germline ends. CDR3 sequence reads: CASSYPTRIGVETQYF. Here the CDR3 DNA reads TGTGCCAGCAGTTACCCCACAAGGATAGGGGTGGAGACCCAGTACTTC.

The chain combines TRBV29-1 with TRBJ1-2; 7 bases align to TRBD1. Germline trimming cut 7 bases from V and 8 bases from J; bases unmatched to any gene: 19. There are 15 residues in the CDR3. Germline loops: CDR1 SQVTM, CDR2 ANQGSEA. This CDR3 is CSARTPTGISYGYTF. The CDR3 coding sequence is TGCAGCGCTCGTACTCCGACAGGGATTTCTTACGGCTACACCTTC.

In this sample, this clone turned up once. The chain is built from TRBV7-9 and TRBJ1-2, with 7 bases identical to TRBD1. V was pared by 4 bases and J by 8 bases, with 4 bases of the junction left unmatched. This CDR3 has 12 residues. Per the germline V gene, CDR1 is SEHNR and CDR2 is FQNEAQ (reference sequence). The CDR3 spells CASSWGDSGYTF. DNA for the CDR3: TGTGCCAGCAGCTGGGGGGACAGCGGCTACACCTTC.

The sample holds a few counts of this clone. The rearrangement links TRBV6-5 to TRBJ1-6; D is uncertain. There are 15 residues in the CDR3. V lost 5 bases to trimming and J lost 8 bases, with 16 bases between them. Germline V gene data show CDR1 as MNHEY and CDR2 as SVGAGI. The CDR3 nucleotides are TGTGCCAGCAGTCCCCAGAGGTCGAGGGATTCACCCCTCCACTTT. Its protein product is CASSPQRSRDSPLHF.

This clone was seen just once. The chain combines TRBV2 with TRBJ1-5; TRBD1 might be the D (5 bases). V was shortened by 9 bases and J by 0 bases, with 15 bases between the two germline ends. CDR1 SNHLY and CDR2 FYNNEI come from the germline V gene. The CDR3 is made up of 15 amino acids. CDR3 loop: CASGGTADSNQPQHF. The DNA for the CDR3 is TGTGCCAGTGGGGGGACGGCTGATAGCAATCAGCCCCAGCATTTT.

The CDR3 protein is CASSLGTGRGREAFF. The DNA for the CDR3 is TGTGCCAGCAGCTTGGGGACAGGGCGTGGGAGGGAAGCTTTCTTT. This rearrangement joins TRBV5-6 to TRBJ1-1, with 8 positions matching TRBD1. CDR3 length equals 15 residues. Trimming removed 0 bases from V and 8 bases from J; junction bases left unmatched: 9. CDR1 SGHDT and CDR2 YYEEEE come from the germline V gene.

V usage is TRBV27 and J usage is TRBJ2-3; D may be TRBD2 (5 bases). The length of the CDR3 is 17 residues. Per the germline V gene, CDR1 is MNHEY and CDR2 is SMNVEV (reference sequence). Trimming left V 3 bases short and J 3 bases short, with 19 bases between. CDR3 sequence: CASSFALDDSLTDTQYF. The CDR3, as DNA: TGTGCCAGCAGTTTTGCACTAGACGATTCGTTAACAGATACGCAGTATTTT.

A single count supports this clone. The V and J genes are TRBV15 and TRBJ1-2, with D maybe TRBD1 (5 bases). The germline gives CDR1 LNHNV, CDR2 YYDKDF (reference sequence). The CDR3 extends over 12 amino acids. Trimming removed 6 bases from V and 8 bases from J, with 13 bases in between. CDR3 sequence: CATSLQGYGYTF. The CDR3 bases are TGTGCCACCAGTCTTCAGGGTTACGGCTACACCTTC.

The chain recombines TRBV11-2 with TRBJ2-7; TRBD2 might be the D (5 bases). Per germline, CDR1 SGHAT and CDR2 FQNNGV. Trimming removed 2 bases at V and 2 bases at J, with 16 bases between. The CDR3 spans 16 residues. The CDR3 spells CASSLISSPNAYEQYF. In nucleotides, the CDR3 is TGTGCCAGCAGCTTAATTTCTAGCCCGAACGCCTACGAGCAGTACTTC.

This chain uses TRBV4-1 with TRBJ1-1, with 10 bases lining up with TRBD1. The germline gives CDR1 MGHRA, CDR2 YSYEKL. The V segment lost 4 bases and the J segment 4 bases; nucleotides outside the gene matches: 3. The CDR3 is 14 amino acids. This CDR3 reads CASSLWDRGTEAFF. The CDR3 bases are TGCGCCAGCAGCCTTTGGGACAGGGGCACTGAAGCTTTCTTT.

The chain couples TRBV2 to TRBJ2-5, with TRBD2 matching over 9 bases. The CDR3 has 15 amino acids. The V gene's germline CDR1 is SNHLY and CDR2 FYNNEI. V shed 2 bases and J 5 bases; nucleotides not matched to a gene: 6. CDR3 loop: CASSESAGGRETQYF. The CDR3, as DNA: TGTGCCAGCAGTGAATCGGCGGGAGGGAGGGAGACCCAGTACTTC.